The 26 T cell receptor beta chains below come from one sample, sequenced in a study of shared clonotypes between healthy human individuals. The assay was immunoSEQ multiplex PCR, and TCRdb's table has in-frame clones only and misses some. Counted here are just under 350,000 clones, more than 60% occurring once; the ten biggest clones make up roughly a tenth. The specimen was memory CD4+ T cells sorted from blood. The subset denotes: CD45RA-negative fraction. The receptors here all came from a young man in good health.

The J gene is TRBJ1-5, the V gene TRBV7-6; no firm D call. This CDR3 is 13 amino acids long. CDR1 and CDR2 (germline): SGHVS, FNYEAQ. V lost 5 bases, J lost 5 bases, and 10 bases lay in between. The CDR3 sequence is CASSKTIDQPQHF. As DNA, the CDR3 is TGTGCCAGCAGCAAAACGATTGATCAGCCCCAGCATTTT.

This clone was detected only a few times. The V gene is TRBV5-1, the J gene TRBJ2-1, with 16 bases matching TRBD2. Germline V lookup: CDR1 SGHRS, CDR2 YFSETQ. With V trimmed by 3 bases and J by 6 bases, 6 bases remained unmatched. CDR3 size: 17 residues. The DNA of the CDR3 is TGCGCCAGCAGCTGGGGACTAGCGGGAGGGCGGGGCAATGAGCAGTTCTTC. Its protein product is CASSWGLAGGRGNEQFF.

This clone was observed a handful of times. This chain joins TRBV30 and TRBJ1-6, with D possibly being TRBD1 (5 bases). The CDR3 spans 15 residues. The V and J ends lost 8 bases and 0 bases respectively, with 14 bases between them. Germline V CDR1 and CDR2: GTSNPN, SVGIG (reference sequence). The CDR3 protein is CAEQRGSSYNSPLHF. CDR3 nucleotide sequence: TGTGCCGAACAACGGGGGAGCTCCTATAATTCACCCCTCCACTTT.

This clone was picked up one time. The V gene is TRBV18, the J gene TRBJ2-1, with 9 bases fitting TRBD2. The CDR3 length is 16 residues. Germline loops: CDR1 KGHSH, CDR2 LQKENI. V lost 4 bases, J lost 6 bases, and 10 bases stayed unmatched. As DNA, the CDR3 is TGTGCCAGCTCACATAGTAGCGGGAGCCTGGGCAATGAGCAGTTCTTC. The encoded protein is CASSHSSGSLGNEQFF.

Here the CDR3 DNA reads TGTGCCAGCAGCCCACAAGCAGGGAGAACCGGGGAGCTGTTTTTT. This gives the protein CASSPQAGRTGELFF. The chain joins TRBV11-3 to TRBJ2-2; D might be TRBD1 or TRBD2, each matching 5 bases. The ends were cut back, 5 bases at V and 5 bases at J, with 15 bases in the middle. The germline gives CDR1 SGHNT, CDR2 YENEEA. There are 15 residues in the CDR3.

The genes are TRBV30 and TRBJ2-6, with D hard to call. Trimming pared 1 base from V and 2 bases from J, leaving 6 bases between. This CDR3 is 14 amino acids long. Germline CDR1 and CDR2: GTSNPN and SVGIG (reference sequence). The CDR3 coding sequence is TGTGCCTGGAGTGGCCGGGCTGGGGCCAACGTCCTGACTTTC. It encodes CAWSGRAGANVLTF.

The CDR3 bases are TGTGCCAGCAGTGCATCCGGGACCTCCTACGAGCAGTACTTC. The encoded protein is CASSASGTSYEQYF. The rearrangement links TRBV6-5 to TRBJ2-7, with D perhaps assigned TRBD1 or TRBD2 (5 bases each). Germline V gives CDR1 MNHEY, CDR2 SVGAGI. The V end was cut by 5 bases, the J end by 0 bases, with 11 bases between. The CDR3 runs 14 residues.

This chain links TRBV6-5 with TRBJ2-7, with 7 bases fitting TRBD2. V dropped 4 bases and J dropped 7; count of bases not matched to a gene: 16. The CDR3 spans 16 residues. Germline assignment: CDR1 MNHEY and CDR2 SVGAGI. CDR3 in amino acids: CASSFRIGLGEGEQYF. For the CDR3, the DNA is TGTGCCAGCAGTTTCCGTATCGGACTAGGCGAGGGGGAGCAGTACTTC.

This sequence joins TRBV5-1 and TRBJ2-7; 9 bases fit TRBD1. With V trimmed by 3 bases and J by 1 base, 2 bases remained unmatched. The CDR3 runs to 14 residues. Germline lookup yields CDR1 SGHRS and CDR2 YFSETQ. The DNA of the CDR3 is TGCGCCAGCAGCTCGACAGGGGGGTCCTACGAGCAGTACTTC. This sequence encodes CASSSTGGSYEQYF.

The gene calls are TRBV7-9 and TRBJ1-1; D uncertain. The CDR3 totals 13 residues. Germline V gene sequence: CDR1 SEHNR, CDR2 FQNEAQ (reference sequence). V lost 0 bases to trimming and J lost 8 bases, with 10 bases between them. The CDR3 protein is CASSLAGSREAFF. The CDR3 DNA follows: TGTGCCAGCAGCTTAGCAGGGTCCCGGGAAGCTTTCTTT.

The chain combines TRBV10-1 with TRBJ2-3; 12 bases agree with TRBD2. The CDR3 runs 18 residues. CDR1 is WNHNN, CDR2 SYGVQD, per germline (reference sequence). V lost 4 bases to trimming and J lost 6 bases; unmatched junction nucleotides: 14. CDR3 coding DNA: TGCGCCAGCAGTGGGCTAGCGGGAGGGCCTGTCAAGGCGGATACGCAGTATTTT. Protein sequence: CASSGLAGGPVKADTQYF.

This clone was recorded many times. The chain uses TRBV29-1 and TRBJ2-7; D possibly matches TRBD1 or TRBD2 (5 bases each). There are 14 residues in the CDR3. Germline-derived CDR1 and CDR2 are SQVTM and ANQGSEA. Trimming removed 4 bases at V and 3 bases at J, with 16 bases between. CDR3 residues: CSVVFDRGYYEQYF. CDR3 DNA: TGCAGCGTTGTCTTCGACAGAGGGTACTACGAGCAGTACTTC.

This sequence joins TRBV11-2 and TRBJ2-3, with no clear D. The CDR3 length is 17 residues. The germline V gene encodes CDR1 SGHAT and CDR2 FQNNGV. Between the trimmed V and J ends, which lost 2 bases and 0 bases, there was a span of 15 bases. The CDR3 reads CASSLTGWAPSTDTQYF. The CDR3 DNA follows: TGTGCCAGCAGCTTAACGGGTTGGGCACCTAGCACAGATACGCAGTATTTT.

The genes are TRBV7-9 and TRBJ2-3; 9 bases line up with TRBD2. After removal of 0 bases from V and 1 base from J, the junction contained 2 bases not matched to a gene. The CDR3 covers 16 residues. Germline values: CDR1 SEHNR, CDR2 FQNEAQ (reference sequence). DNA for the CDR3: TGTGCCAGCAGCTTAGCCTCTAGCGGGGGCACAGATACGCAGTATTTT. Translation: CASSLASSGGTDTQYF.

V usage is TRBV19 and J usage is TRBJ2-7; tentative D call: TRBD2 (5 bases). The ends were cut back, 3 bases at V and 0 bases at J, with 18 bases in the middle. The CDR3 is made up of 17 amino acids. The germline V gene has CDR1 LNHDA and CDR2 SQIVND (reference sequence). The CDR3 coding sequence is TGTGCCAGTAGTATTGGAGGCCAAGATGGTTACTCCTACGAGCAGTACTTC. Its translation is CASSIGGQDGYSYEQYF.

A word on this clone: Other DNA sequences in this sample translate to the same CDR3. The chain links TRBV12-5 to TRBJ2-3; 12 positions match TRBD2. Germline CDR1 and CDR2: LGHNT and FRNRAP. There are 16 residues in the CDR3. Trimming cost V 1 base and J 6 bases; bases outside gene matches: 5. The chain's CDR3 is CASGLGLAGVEDTQYF. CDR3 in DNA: TGTGCTAGTGGTTTGGGACTAGCGGGAGTTGAGGATACGCAGTATTTT.

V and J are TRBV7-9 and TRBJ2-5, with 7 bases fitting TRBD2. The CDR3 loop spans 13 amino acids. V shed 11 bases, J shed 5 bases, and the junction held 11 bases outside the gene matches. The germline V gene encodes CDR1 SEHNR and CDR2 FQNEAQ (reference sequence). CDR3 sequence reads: CASEWAGDETQYF. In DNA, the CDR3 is TGTGCCTCTGAATGGGCGGGAGATGAGACCCAGTACTTC.

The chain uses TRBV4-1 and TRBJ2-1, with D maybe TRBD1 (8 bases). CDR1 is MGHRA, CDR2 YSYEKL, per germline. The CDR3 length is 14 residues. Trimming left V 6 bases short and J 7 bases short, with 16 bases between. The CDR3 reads CASSLGQGGNEQFF. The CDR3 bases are TGCGCCAGCAGTCTTGGACAGGGAGGGAATGAGCAGTTCTTC.

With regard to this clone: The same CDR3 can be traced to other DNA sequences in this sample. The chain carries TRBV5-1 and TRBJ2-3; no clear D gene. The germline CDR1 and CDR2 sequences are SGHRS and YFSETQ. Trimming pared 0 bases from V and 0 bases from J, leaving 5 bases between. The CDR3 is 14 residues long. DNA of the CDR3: TGCGCCAGCAGCTTGGTCCCCAGCACAGATACGCAGTATTTT. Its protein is CASSLVPSTDTQYF.

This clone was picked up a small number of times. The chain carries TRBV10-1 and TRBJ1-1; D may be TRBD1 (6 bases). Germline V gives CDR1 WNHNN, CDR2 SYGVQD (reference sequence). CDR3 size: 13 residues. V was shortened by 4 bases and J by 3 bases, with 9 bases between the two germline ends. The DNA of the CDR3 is TGCGCCAGCAGTGGAGGGGGGGACACTGAAGCTTTCTTT. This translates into CASSGGGDTEAFF.

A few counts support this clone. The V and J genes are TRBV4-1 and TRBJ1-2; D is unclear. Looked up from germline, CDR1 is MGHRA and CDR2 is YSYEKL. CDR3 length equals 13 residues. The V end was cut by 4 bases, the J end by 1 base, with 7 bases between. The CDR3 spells CASSPDGNYGYTF. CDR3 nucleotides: TGCGCCAGCAGCCCCGACGGTAACTATGGCTACACCTTC.

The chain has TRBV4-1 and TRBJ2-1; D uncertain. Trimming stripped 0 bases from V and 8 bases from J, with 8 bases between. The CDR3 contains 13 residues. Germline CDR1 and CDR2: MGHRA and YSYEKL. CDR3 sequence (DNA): TGCGCCAGCAGCCAAGATGAGCTATATGAGCAGTTCTTC. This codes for CASSQDELYEQFF.

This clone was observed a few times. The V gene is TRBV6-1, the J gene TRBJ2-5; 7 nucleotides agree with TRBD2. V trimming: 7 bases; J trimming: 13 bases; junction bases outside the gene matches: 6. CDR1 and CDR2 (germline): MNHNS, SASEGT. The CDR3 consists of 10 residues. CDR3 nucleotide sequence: TGTGCCAGCATAGGGACTACACTGTACTTC. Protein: CASIGTTLYF.

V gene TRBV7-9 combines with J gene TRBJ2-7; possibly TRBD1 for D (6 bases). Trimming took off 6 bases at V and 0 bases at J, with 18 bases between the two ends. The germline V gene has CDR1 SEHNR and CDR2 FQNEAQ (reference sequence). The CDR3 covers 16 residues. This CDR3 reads CASRPFGQINSYEQYF. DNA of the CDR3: TGTGCCAGCAGACCATTCGGACAGATTAACTCCTACGAGCAGTACTTC. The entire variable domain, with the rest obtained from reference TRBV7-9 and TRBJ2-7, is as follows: DTGVSQNPRHKITKRGQNVTFRCDPISEHNRLYWYRQTLGQGPEFLTYFQNEAQLEKSRLLSDRFSAERPKGSFSTLEIQRTEQGDSAMYLCASRPFGQINSYEQYFGPGTRLTVT.

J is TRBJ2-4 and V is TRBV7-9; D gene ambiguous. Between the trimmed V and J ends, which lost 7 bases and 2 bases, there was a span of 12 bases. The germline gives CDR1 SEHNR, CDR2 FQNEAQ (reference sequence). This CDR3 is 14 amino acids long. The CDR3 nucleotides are TGTGCCAGCAATACCATACCCCCCAAAAACATTCAGTACTTC. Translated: CASNTIPPKNIQYF. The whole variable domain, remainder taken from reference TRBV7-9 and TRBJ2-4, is DTGVSQNPRHKITKRGQNVTFRCDPISEHNRLYWYRQTLGQGPEFLTYFQNEAQLEKSRLLSDRFSAERPKGSFSTLEIQRTEQGDSAMYLCASNTIPPKNIQYFGAGTRLSVL.

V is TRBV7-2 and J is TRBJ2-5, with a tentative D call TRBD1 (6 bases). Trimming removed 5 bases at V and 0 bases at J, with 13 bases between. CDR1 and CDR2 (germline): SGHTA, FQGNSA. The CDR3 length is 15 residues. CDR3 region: CASSPLGQYQETQYF. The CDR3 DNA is TGTGCCAGCAGCCCCCTCGGACAGTACCAAGAGACCCAGTACTTC. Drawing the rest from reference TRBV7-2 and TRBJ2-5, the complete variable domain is GAGVSQSPSNKVTEKGKDVELRCDPISGHTALYWYRQSLGQGLEFLIYFQGNSAPDKSGLPSDRFSAERTGGSVSTLTIQRTQQEDSAVYLCASSPLGQYQETQYFGPGTRLLVL.